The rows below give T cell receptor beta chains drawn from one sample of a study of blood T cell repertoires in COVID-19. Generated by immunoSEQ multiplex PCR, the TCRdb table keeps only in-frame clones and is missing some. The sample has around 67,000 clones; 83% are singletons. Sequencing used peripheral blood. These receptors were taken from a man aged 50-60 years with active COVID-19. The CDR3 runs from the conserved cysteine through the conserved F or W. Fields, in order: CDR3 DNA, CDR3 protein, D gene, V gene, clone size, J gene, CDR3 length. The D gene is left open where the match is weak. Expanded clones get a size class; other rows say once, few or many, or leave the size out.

CDR3nt: TGTGCCAGCAGCCAAGAACCCTCGGCGGGGACCCAGTACTTC
CDR3aa: CASSQEPSAGTQYF
d_gene: NA
v_gene: TRBV3-1/TRBV3-2
abundance: NA
j_gene: TRBJ2-5
len: 14

CDR3nt: TGTGCCAGCAGCATCGGGACAGAAGACTACGAGCAGTACTTC
CDR3aa: CASSIGTEDYEQYF
d_gene: TRBD1
v_gene: TRBV3-1/TRBV3-2
abundance: few
j_gene: TRBJ2-7
len: 14

CDR3nt: TGTGCCAGCAGTTTAGACCACCGGCGGGGGGGGGAGCAGTACTTC
CDR3aa: CASSLDHRRGGEQYF
d_gene: TRBD2
v_gene: TRBV11-3
abundance: NA
j_gene: TRBJ2-7
len: 15

CDR3nt: TGCGCCAGCAGCTTGTTGGGGGCAGGGGGTCTTGGCGAGCAGTACTTC
CDR3aa: CASSLLGAGGLGEQYF
d_gene: TRBD1
v_gene: TRBV5-1
abundance: NA
j_gene: TRBJ2-7
len: 16

CDR3nt: TGTGCCAGCAGTTTGGCGGGAGTAAACACCGGGGAGCTGTTTTTT
CDR3aa: CASSLAGVNTGELFF
d_gene: TRBD2
v_gene: TRBV28
abundance: NA
j_gene: TRBJ2-2
len: 15

CDR3nt: TGTGCCAGTAGTATAGTCCTCCCGGGACACACGTACGAGCAGTACTTC
CDR3aa: CASSIVLPGHTYEQYF
d_gene: NA
v_gene: TRBV19
abundance: once
j_gene: TRBJ2-7
len: 16

CDR3nt: TGTGCCAGCAGCCTCGGGCGGGGGGCCTCCTACGAGCAGTACTTC
CDR3aa: CASSLGRGASYEQYF
d_gene: TRBD2
v_gene: TRBV11-1
abundance: NA
j_gene: TRBJ2-7
len: 15

CDR3nt: TGTGCCAGCAGCAAAGCCCCGGGACAGGGGGCGATCAATCAGCCCCAGCATTTT
CDR3aa: CASSKAPGQGAINQPQHF
d_gene: NA
v_gene: TRBV21-1
abundance: NA
j_gene: TRBJ1-5
len: 18

CDR3nt: TGTGCCAGCAGTCGCGGGACAGAGAATGAAAAACTGTTTTTT
CDR3aa: CASSRGTENEKLFF
d_gene: TRBD1
v_gene: TRBV6-5
abundance: once
j_gene: TRBJ1-4
len: 14

CDR3nt: TGCAGCGTGGGGAAGGGACAGCAAGAGACCCAGTACTTC
CDR3aa: CSVGKGQQETQYF
d_gene: TRBD1
v_gene: TRBV29-1
abundance: NA
j_gene: TRBJ2-5
len: 13

CDR3nt: TGCAGCTTCAACCGGGACAGGGGATTCCCCAATCTTTACACTGAAGCTTTCTTT
CDR3aa: CSFNRDRGFPNLYTEAFF
d_gene: TRBD1
v_gene: TRBV29-1
abundance: NA
j_gene: TRBJ1-1
len: 18

CDR3nt: TGCGCCAGCAGCCAGTCGTTTCTAGCGGGCGAGCAGTTCTTC
CDR3aa: CASSQSFLAGEQFF
d_gene: TRBD2
v_gene: TRBV4-3
abundance: NA
j_gene: TRBJ2-1
len: 14

CDR3nt: TGTGCCAGCAAAACTACAGGGGGCGGCCCTAATTCACCCCTCCACTTT
CDR3aa: CASKTTGGGPNSPLHF
d_gene: TRBD1
v_gene: TRBV3-1/TRBV3-2
abundance: NA
j_gene: TRBJ1-6
len: 16

CDR3nt: TGTGCCAGCAGCCAACTTAGCGGGACCTACGAGCAGTACTTC
CDR3aa: CASSQLSGTYEQYF
d_gene: TRBD2
v_gene: TRBV3-1/TRBV3-2
abundance: NA
j_gene: TRBJ2-7
len: 14

CDR3nt: TGTGCCAGCAGCTTAAACGTAAGGACAGGGGAGAATGAAAAACTGTTTTTT
CDR3aa: CASSLNVRTGENEKLFF
d_gene: TRBD1
v_gene: TRBV7-6
abundance: NA
j_gene: TRBJ1-4
len: 17

CDR3nt: TGTGCCAGCAGCTTCTTTGGGACAGGGGGCGCGAGGGGCTACACCTTC
CDR3aa: CASSFFGTGGARGYTF
d_gene: TRBD1
v_gene: TRBV7-9
abundance: NA
j_gene: TRBJ1-2
len: 16

CDR3nt: TGTGCCAGCAGCTTACGCGGGGGGTCCAGGGATACGCAGTATTTT
CDR3aa: CASSLRGGSRDTQYF
d_gene: TRBD2
v_gene: TRBV7-3
abundance: NA
j_gene: TRBJ2-3
len: 15

CDR3nt: TGCGCCAGCACCACAAGACAGGGGGAGGGAGAGACCCAGTACTTC
CDR3aa: CASTTRQGEGETQYF
d_gene: TRBD1
v_gene: TRBV4-1
abundance: NA
j_gene: TRBJ2-5
len: 15

CDR3nt: TGTGCCAGTAGCCCGGACAGTTCCTACGAGCAGTACTTC
CDR3aa: CASSPDSSYEQYF
d_gene: NA
v_gene: TRBV19
abundance: NA
j_gene: TRBJ2-7
len: 13

CDR3nt: TGTGCCAGCAGTCTCGAGGGCCTAGAAGCTTTCTTT
CDR3aa: CASSLEGLEAFF
d_gene: NA
v_gene: TRBV4-2
abundance: NA
j_gene: TRBJ1-1
len: 12

CDR3nt: TGTGCCAGCAGCCTGACTGAACAAGAGACCCAGTACTTC
CDR3aa: CASSLTEQETQYF
d_gene: NA
v_gene: TRBV7-9
abundance: NA
j_gene: TRBJ2-5
len: 13

CDR3nt: TGTGCCAGCAGCCGTCAGGGGGCGAGTGAGCAGTTCTTC
CDR3aa: CASSRQGASEQFF
d_gene: TRBD1
v_gene: TRBV7-3
abundance: NA
j_gene: TRBJ2-1
len: 13

CDR3nt: TGTGCCAGCAGCCTATGGGACCTTTCGGGAGGTGGCTACACCTTC
CDR3aa: CASSLWDLSGGGYTF
d_gene: NA
v_gene: TRBV3-1/TRBV3-2
abundance: few
j_gene: TRBJ1-2
len: 15

CDR3nt: TGTGCCTGGAGTCAGGGGACCCAAGAGACCCAGTACTTC
CDR3aa: CAWSQGTQETQYF
d_gene: NA
v_gene: TRBV30
abundance: NA
j_gene: TRBJ2-5
len: 13

CDR3nt: TGCGCCAGCAGTGAGTCGGGGCCGAAGCGGGGATGGCACAATGAGCAGTTCTTC
CDR3aa: CASSESGPKRGWHNEQFF
d_gene: TRBD2
v_gene: TRBV10-1
abundance: NA
j_gene: TRBJ2-1
len: 18